This T cell receptor (beta chain) was recorded in a study of T cells in Graves' hyperthyroidism and ophthalmopathy. General study results and limits: Ophthalmopathy was identified by the model a median around 6.3 months ahead of onset.

V lost 4 bases and J 2 bases, leaving 8 bases between the germline ends. The CDR3 consists of 13 residues. CDR1 is LNHDA and CDR2 is SQIVND in the germline V gene (reference sequence). RNA transcripts yielded amplified TCR beta CDR3 regions. During a first-round RT-PCR of the TCR CDR3, the HTBI primer set was used. TCRdb called the multiplex PCR reads again in MiXCR, with one record for every CDR3 protein. Of about 570,000 distinct CDR3 sequences in the sample, roughly 50% were seen once. Many counts were recorded for this clonotype. The target antigen is unknown. Uncontrolled infection, other autoimmune disease, pregnancy and lactation each barred patients from inclusion. The diagnoses drew upon clinical symptoms, serum thyroxine and TRAb, thyroid ultrasound and orbital computed tomography.

Sequencing was performed on peripheral blood or thyroid tissue (not recorded which). The origin of this receptor is an adult woman with Graves' disease, either hyperthyroidism or ophthalmopathy (not recorded which). V usage is TRBV19 and J usage is TRBJ1-1, with D possibly being TRBD1 (6 bases). CDR3 region: CASSRQVNTEAFF. Here the CDR3 DNA reads TGTGCCAGTAGTAGACAGGTAAACACTGAAGCTTTCTTT. Full variable domain (rest looked up from reference TRBV19 and TRBJ1-1): DGGITQSPKYLFRKEGQNVTLSCEQNLNHDAMYWYRQDPGQGLRLIYYSQIVNDFQKGDIAEGYSVSREKKESFPLTVTSAQKNPTAFYLCASSRQVNTEAFFGQGTRLTVV.